Listed below are T cell receptor beta chains from one sample, sequenced in a study of chemoradiotherapy in HPV16-positive cancers. Data came from immunoSEQ multiplex PCR; TCRdb stores just in-frame clones and leaves some out. The data contain about 20,000 clones, around nine tenths of them seen just once; the ten biggest clones take up 2% to 2.5%. The source was blood, collected from a patient who underwent chemoradiotherapy. Every receptor here comes from a human donor with HPV-associated anogenital cancer. Both conserved end residues are part of each CDR3. Fields, in order: D gene, V gene, clone size, J gene, CDR3 DNA, CDR3 protein. The D gene is left open where the match is weak. Clone size, where shown, is once, few, many, or a class for clones that have expanded.

TRBD1	TRBV2	.	TRBJ1-2	TGTGCCAGAACCTTGGGACAGCTTAACTATGGCTACACCTTC	CARTLGQLNYGYTF
.	TRBV13	.	TRBJ1-1	TGTGCCAGCAGCTTCGACCGACAGGCCGGCGCTTTCTTT	CASSFDRQAGAFF
.	TRBV4-1	.	TRBJ2-1	TGCGCCAGCAGCCAGCCTAGGGCCGCCAACTACAATGAGCAGTTCTTC	CASSQPRAANYNEQFF
TRBD1	TRBV6-1	.	TRBJ2-7	TGTGCCAGCAGTGCCCGGACAGGGGATTACGAGCAGTACTTC	CASSARTGDYEQYF
.	TRBV2	.	TRBJ1-4	TGTGCCAGCAGGGACTATGGGGGTGCTAATGAAAAACTGTTTTTT	CASRDYGGANEKLFF
.	TRBV27	.	TRBJ2-6	TGTGCCAGCGGCGCACTTCAGGGATCTGGGGCCAACGTCCTGACTTTC	CASGALQGSGANVLTF
.	TRBV29-1	once	TRBJ2-2	TGCAGCGTGAAAGGGTTGGACTGGAAGGCGAACACCGGGGAGCTGTTTTTT	CSVKGLDWKANTGELFF
TRBD1	TRBV30	.	TRBJ1-2	TGTGCCTGGAGTTTCAAGGGGGCGCCGATTTTCTGGTATGGCTACACCTTC	CAWSFKGAPIFWYGYTF
.	TRBV2	.	TRBJ1-2	TGTGCCAGCGAACGGGGTGGCTATGGCTACACCTTC	CASERGGYGYTF
TRBD2	TRBV5-4	.	TRBJ2-3	TGTGCCAGCAGCTTGGCCCTAGCGGGTTCCTGGGCAGATACGCAGTATTTT	CASSLALAGSWADTQYF
.	TRBV6-1	.	TRBJ1-5	TGTGCCAGCACCGGACAGTCATTCCAGCCCCAGCATTTT	CASTGQSFQPQHF